Listed below are T cell receptor beta chains from one sample, sequenced in a study of CD8+CD57+ T cells in acquired aplastic anemia. TCRdb re-analysed the reads in MiXCR, keeping a single row per CDR3 protein. The table lists about 160,000 distinct CDR3 sequences, less than 60% of them singletons. The source material was sorted CD4+, CD8+, or CD8+CD57+ T cells (not recorded which) from PBMCs. These TCRs come from a human donor with aplastic anemia. Both conserved end residues are part of each CDR3. The D gene is left open where the match is weak. For some rows the clone size is stated as once, few or many, or as a class when expanded; others skip it.

TRBJ1-5 | many | 13 | TRBV13 | TRBD1 | TGTGCCAGCAGTACAGGGGGTCGGCAGCCCCAGCATTTT | CASSTGGRQPQHF
TRBJ2-3 | few | 13 | TRBV29-1 | TRBD2 | TGCAGCGGTAGCGGGGTGACCACAGATACGCAGTATTTT | CSGSGVTTDTQYF
TRBJ2-7 | . | 14 | TRBV11-3 | TRBD1 | TGTGCCAGCAGGTTGGACAGGGGGATATACGAGCAGTACTTC | CASRLDRGIYEQYF
TRBJ1-5 | . | 15 | TRBV7-3 | TRBD1 | TGTGCCAGCAGCTTAGGGACAGGGGGCAGACAGCCCCAGCATTTT | CASSLGTGGRQPQHF
TRBJ2-5 | many | 17 | TRBV5-1 | TRBD2 | TGCGCCAGCAGCAGAGGGCCGGGACTAGCGGGAGAAGAGACCCAGTACTTC | CASSRGPGLAGEETQYF
TRBJ2-7 | . | 15 | TRBV14 | TRBD1 | TGTGCCAGTAGTATAGATAATCCAGGGGGCCACGAGCAGTACTTC | CASSIDNPGGHEQYF
TRBJ2-5 | . | 11 | TRBV29-1 | . | TGCAGCGGACAGAACCAAGAGACCCAGTACTTC | CSGQNQETQYF
TRBJ2-7 | . | 14 | TRBV9 | TRBD1 | TGTGCCAGCAGCGTAGGGACAGGGCTTAGCGAGCAGTACTTC | CASSVGTGLSEQYF
TRBJ2-1 | . | 16 | TRBV24-1 | TRBD2 | TGTGCCACCAGTGATTTGGCGGGAGGGGGGCTAAATGAGCAGTTCTTC | CATSDLAGGGLNEQFF
TRBJ1-4 | . | 13 | TRBV7-9 | . | TGTGCCAGCAGCCGTGGACTGCGGGAAAAACTGTTTTTT | CASSRGLREKLFF
TRBJ2-1 | many | 15 | TRBV12-3/TRBV12-4 | TRBD2 | TGTGCCAGCAGTTTAGCGGGGGGGTCATACAATGAGCAGTTCTTC | CASSLAGGSYNEQFF
TRBJ1-5 | . | 17 | TRBV24-1 | . | TGTGCCACCAGTGCTAACCCGGGGGACACCATTTATCAGCCCCAGCATTTT | CATSANPGDTIYQPQHF
TRBJ2-5 | few | 16 | TRBV29-1 | . | TGCAGCGTTGGCAGGGACCGCTTCCTGTACCAAGAGACCCAGTACTTC | CSVGRDRFLYQETQYF
TRBJ2-1 | . | 15 | TRBV19 | . | TGTGCCAGTAGTATACGGACTGGGACCTACAATGAGCAGTTCTTC | CASSIRTGTYNEQFF
TRBJ2-3 | many | 15 | TRBV4-2 | TRBD2 | TGTGCCAGCAGCCAAGGGGGGGGTGACACAGATACGCAGTATTTT | CASSQGGGDTDTQYF
TRBJ1-1 | . | 15 | TRBV6-5 | . | TGTGCCAGCAGTTGGGCCCGAGGTGGTGGCACTGAAGCTTTCTTT | CASSWARGGGTEAFF